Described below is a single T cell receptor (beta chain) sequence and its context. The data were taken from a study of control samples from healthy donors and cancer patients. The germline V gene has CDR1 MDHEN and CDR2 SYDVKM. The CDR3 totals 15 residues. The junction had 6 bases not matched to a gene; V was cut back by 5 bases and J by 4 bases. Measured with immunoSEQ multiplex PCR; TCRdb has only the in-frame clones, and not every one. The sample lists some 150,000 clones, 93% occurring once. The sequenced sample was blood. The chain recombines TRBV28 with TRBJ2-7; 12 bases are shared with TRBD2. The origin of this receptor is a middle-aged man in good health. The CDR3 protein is CASSGASGRAYEQYF. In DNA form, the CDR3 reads TGTGCCAGCAGTGGGGCTAGCGGGAGGGCATACGAGCAGTACTTC.